Here is one T cell receptor (beta chain) with its context. The target antigen is unknown. Germline V lookup: CDR1 MNHEY, CDR2 SVGEGT. Trimming left V 7 bases short and J 4 bases short, with 5 bases between. The CDR3 has 10 residues. The data derive from a study of T-cell reconstitution after alpha-beta-depleted transplantation in children. Study conclusions and caveats: Diversity of TCRbeta at day 60 was high in some patients, arising from surviving recipient T cells and thymic progenitors. Approximately two months post-transplant, alpha-beta T cells reportedly originated from several hundred expanded graft clones. Newly produced T cells mostly provided counts and TCRbeta diversity after one year, as hyperexpanded clones declined.

Unique molecular identifiers tagged the TCRbeta library. Each CDR3 protein gets one entry after TCRdb re-called the PCR reads with MiXCR. The table records over 85,000 distinct CDR3 sequences, approximately 8% of them present only once. This clonotype originated in a boy aged 2-15 years with acute lymphoblastic leukemia, due to receive a stem cell transplant. The chain recombines TRBV6-2 or TRBV6-3 with TRBJ2-7; D ambiguous. This specimen was PBMCs, taken before TCRalphabeta/CD19-depleted stem cell transplant. DNA of the CDR3: TGTGCCAGCACAGTTTACGAGCAGTACTTC. Translated, it gives CASTVYEQYF.